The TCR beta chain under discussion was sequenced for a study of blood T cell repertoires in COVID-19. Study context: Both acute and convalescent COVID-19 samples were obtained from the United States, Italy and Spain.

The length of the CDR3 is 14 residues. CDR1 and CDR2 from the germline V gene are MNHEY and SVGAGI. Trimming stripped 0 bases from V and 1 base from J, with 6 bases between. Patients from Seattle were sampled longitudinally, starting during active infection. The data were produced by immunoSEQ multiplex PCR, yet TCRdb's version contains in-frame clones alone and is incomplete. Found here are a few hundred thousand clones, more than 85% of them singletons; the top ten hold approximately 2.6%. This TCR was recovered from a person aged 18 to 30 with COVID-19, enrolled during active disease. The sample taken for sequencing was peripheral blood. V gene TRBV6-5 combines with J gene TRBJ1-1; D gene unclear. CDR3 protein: CASSYSAWNTEAFF. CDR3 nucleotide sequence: TGTGCCAGCAGTTACTCGGCCTGGAACACTGAAGCTTTCTTT.